This T cell receptor beta chain was recorded in a study of beta chain features in type 1 diabetes. Per the germline V gene, CDR1 is SQVTM and CDR2 is ANQGSEA. The trim removed 4 bases at V and 0 bases at J, leaving 6 bases unmatched. This CDR3 has 15 amino acids. Points on this clone: What it binds is not known.

Whole-study results and caveats: Type 1 diabetes patients showed a moderate but significant shortening of TCRB CDR3s in all four CD4+ subsets. Naive, central memory and regulatory TCRB repertoires appeared more similar among patients than healthy donors.

Every bit of the isolated RNA underwent reverse transcription, so sequencing read expressed TCRB transcripts. TCRdb's copy holds only in-frame clones and misses some; the assay was immunoSEQ multiplex PCR. The data hold approximately 100,000 clones, with roughly 28% observed a single time. Sequenced: central memory CD4+ T cells from blood. The origin of this receptor is a woman aged 18 to 35 with type 1 diabetes. The chain uses TRBV29-1 and TRBJ1-5, with 7 bases matching TRBD1. This chain's CDR3 is CSVGETGNSNQPQHF. In DNA, the CDR3 is TGCAGCGTTGGAGAGACAGGGAATAGCAATCAGCCCCAGCATTTT.